This T cell receptor (beta chain) was retrieved from a study of blood T cell repertoires in COVID-19. This CDR3 comprises 16 residues. V dropped 0 bases and J dropped 0 bases, with 11 bases sitting between them. Germline loops: CDR1 SGHRS, CDR2 YFSETQ. Study processing details: Amplification of reference gene primers was used by the study to estimate nucleated cell counts. This table comes from immunoSEQ multiplex PCR, and its TCRdb copy is limited to in-frame clones, with some not included. D and trimming come from the DNA, and the V and J calls and clone size come from that table. Of 150,000 to 200,000 clones listed, roughly three quarters were seen once; the top ten hold 17%.

The receptor comes from a woman between 45 and 60 years old with acute COVID-19. This rearrangement joins TRBV5-1 to TRBJ2-3; unclear D gene. Sequenced: PBMCs or T cells enriched from blood (not recorded which). The CDR3 spells CASSLVPPTSTDTQYF. CDR3 DNA sequence: TGCGCCAGCAGCTTGGTCCCACCTACTAGCACAGATACGCAGTATTTT.